One sample yielded the 22 T cell receptor beta chains listed below, sequenced in a study of T cells in Graves' hyperthyroidism and ophthalmopathy (dated by TCRdb to the late 2010s). The library was obtained by multiplex PCR. Sequencer: Illumina HiSeq 2000. Amplification of TCR beta CDR3 regions was carried out from RNA transcripts. A first-round RT-PCR of the TCR CDR3 used the HTBI primer set with the Qiagen OneStep RT-PCR kit. The public reads were quality trimmed at Q25 with fastp and then assembled into clones with MiXCR by TCRdb, keeping productive beta chains. Entries are consolidated by CDR3 protein sequence, retaining the most common genes and DNA. The sample contains about 480,000 distinct CDR3 sequences, roughly 25% of them found a single time. Around 11% of the sample is held by the ten biggest clonotypes. Sequencing was performed on blood. The receptors were sampled from a woman aged 25 to 39 with Graves' ophthalmopathy.

This clonotype was counted at least ten times. The rearrangement uses TRBV28 and TRBJ2-7, with 12 bases fitting TRBD1. The ends lost 5 bases at V and 4 bases at J; junction bases unmatched: 6. The CDR3 is made up of 15 amino acids. The germline V gene encodes CDR1 MDHEN and CDR2 SYDVKM. The CDR3 spells CASSPGQGAEYEQYF. The CDR3 bases are TGTGCCAGCAGTCCGGGACAGGGGGCTGAATACGAGCAGTACTTC.

This clonotype came up a few times. Likely a read error: the CDR3 ends without its conserved phenylalanine or tryptophan. The genes are TRBV6-2 or TRBV6-3 and TRBJ1-1; perhaps TRBD1 as D (5 bases). Trimming pared 0 bases from V and 0 bases from J, leaving 17 bases between. The CDR3 is made up of 18 amino acids. CDR1 is MNHEY and CDR2 is SVGEGT in the germline V gene. The CDR3, as DNA: TGTGCCAGCAGTTACTCGTACCCAGCAGGGAGCATGAACACTGAAGCTTTCTAT. It yields the protein CASSYSYPAGSMNTEAFY.

The rearrangement uses TRBV13 and TRBJ1-2; 9 nucleotides match TRBD1. Trimming removed 5 bases from V and 9 bases from J; junction bases left unmatched: 7. CDR3 length equals 13 residues. CDR1 is PRHDT and CDR2 is FYEKMQ in the germline V gene (reference sequence). The CDR3 is CASSDRDRARYTF. The CDR3 DNA reads as TGTGCCAGCAGCGATAGGGACAGGGCGCGCTACACCTTC.

Many counts were recorded for this clonotype. This chain uses TRBV6-2 or TRBV6-3 with TRBJ2-7; D ambiguous. From germline, CDR1 is MNHEY and CDR2 SVGEGT. This CDR3 is built from 13 residues. The V end lost 6 bases, the J end lost 7 bases, and 16 bases lay between the germline ends. The CDR3 DNA follows: TGTGCCAGCAGCGAGGTCGTAGTACGTGAGCAGTACTTC. Protein sequence: CASSEVVVREQYF.

In its sample, this clonotype was seen many times. The genes are TRBV19 and TRBJ2-7; TRBD2 is a possible D gene (5 bases). CDR1 and CDR2 from the germline V gene are LNHDA and SQIVND (reference sequence). Trimming left V 2 bases short and J 4 bases short, with 18 bases between. CDR3 length: 16 residues. In DNA, the CDR3 is TGTGCCAGTAGTATAAAGCGGTCCGCGGCGTGGTACGAGCAGTACTTC. Translating it yields CASSIKRSAAWYEQYF.

The rearrangement links TRBV20-1 to TRBJ1-1; 7 nucleotides agree with TRBD1. CDR1 is DFQATT, CDR2 SNEGSKA, per germline (reference sequence). The ends lost 3 bases at V and 0 bases at J; junction bases unmatched: 10. The CDR3 covers 16 residues. The CDR3 protein is CSARAYRGQLNTEAFF. CDR3 coding DNA: TGCAGTGCTAGGGCTTATAGGGGACAGCTGAACACTGAAGCTTTCTTT.

The chain uses TRBV2 and TRBJ2-5; 8 bases are shared with TRBD1. The germline gives CDR1 SNHLY, CDR2 FYNNEI. The CDR3 consists of 15 residues. After removal of 1 base from V and 7 bases from J, the junction contained 8 bases not matched to a gene. The CDR3 region has the DNA TGTGCCAGCAGTGAAGGCCAGGGGGCTCGGGGGACCCAGTACTTC. It encodes CASSEGQGARGTQYF. Full variable domain (outside the CDR3, taken from reference TRBV2 and TRBJ2-5): EPEVTQTPSHQVTQMGQEVILRCVPISNHLYFYWYRQILGQKVEFLVSFYNNEISEKSEIFDDQFSVERPDGSNFTLKIRSTKLEDSAMYFCASSEGQGARGTQYFGPGTRLLVL.

This clonotype was counted at least ten times. The chain links TRBV3-1 to TRBJ2-2; D not certain. This CDR3 spans 14 amino acids. Germline V lookup: CDR1 LGHDT, CDR2 YNNKEL (reference sequence). Trimming removed 1 base from V and 2 bases from J, with 5 bases in between. CDR3 protein: CASSQVRNTGELFF. The CDR3 DNA reads TGTGCCAGCAGCCAAGTGCGAAACACCGGGGAGCTGTTTTTT. Supplemented by reference TRBV3-1 and TRBJ2-2, the full variable domain reads DTAVSQTPKYLVTQMGNDKSIKCEQNLGHDTMYWYKQDSKKFLKIMFSYNNKELIINETVPNRFSPKSPDKAHLNLHINSLELGDSAVYFCASSQVRNTGELFFGEGSRLTVL.

This clonotype was seen more than once but under ten times. This chain joins TRBV16 and TRBJ1-6, with a possible D match to TRBD1 (5 bases). The V end lost 7 bases, the J end lost 5 bases, and 18 bases lay between the germline ends. Germline loops: CDR1 KGHSY, CDR2 FQNENV. The CDR3 covers 16 residues. The CDR3 DNA follows: TGTGCCAGCACCTGGAAGGGACTGAAGGATAATTCACCCCTCCACTTT. It specifies CASTWKGLKDNSPLHF.

The rearrangement links TRBV6-1 to TRBJ2-5; TRBD1 aligns across 9 bases. Germline V gene data show CDR1 as MNHNS and CDR2 as SASEGT. The CDR3 consists of 17 residues. J gave up 8 bases and V 1 base, and 14 bases lay outside the gene matches. CDR3 DNA: TGTGCCAGCAGTGAAGGGATCGAACAGGGGGCCAGACCTACCCAGTACTTC. This codes for CASSEGIEQGARPTQYF.

This clonotype was detected ten times or more. The genes are TRBV12-3 or TRBV12-4 and TRBJ2-7; no definite D call. The CDR3 runs 15 residues. V lost 5 bases and J lost 5, with 19 bases in between. The CDR3 loop reads CASSPYRTFLHEQYF. CDR3 bases: TGTGCCAGCAGTCCTTACCGGACGTTCTTACACGAGCAGTACTTC.

This clonotype was detected only a few times. The rearrangement joins TRBV11-1 to TRBJ2-5; 11 nucleotides align to TRBD2. The CDR3 is 17 amino acids. Trimming removed 5 bases from V and 3 bases from J; junction bases left unmatched: 11. Per the germline V gene, CDR1 is SGHAT and CDR2 is FQDESV (reference sequence). CDR3 in DNA: TGTGCCAGCAGCCGTGCCCTCGGACTAGCGGGCGAAGAGACCCAGTACTTC. It translates to CASSRALGLAGEETQYF.

This clonotype was found a few times. The V call is TRBV2, the J call TRBJ1-6, with 11 bases fitting TRBD1. Germline CDR1 is SNHLY and CDR2 is FYNNEI. This CDR3 is 17 amino acids long. The junction had 7 bases not matched to a gene; V was cut back by 3 bases and J by 6 bases. In DNA, the CDR3 is TGTGCCAGCAGTGATGCCTCCGGGACAGGGGGTAATTCACCCCTCCACTTT. It codes for CASSDASGTGGNSPLHF.

This clonotype was detected only once. A read error may be the cause here, since a much bigger clone is one base away. V usage is TRBV7-2 and J usage is TRBJ1-1; D gene unclear. Germline values: CDR1 SGHTA, CDR2 FQGNSA. This CDR3 contains 11 residues. DNA for the CDR3: TGTGCCAGCTATAGTAACACTGAAGCTTGCTTT. Its protein is CASYSNTEACF.

This clonotype was found many times. DNA for the CDR3: TGCAGCGTTGAAGTCGTTGGGGGGTTCGCGAACACCGGGGAGCTGTTTTTT. This encodes CSVEVVGGFANTGELFF. The V and J genes are TRBV29-1 and TRBJ2-2, with a weak D call TRBD2 (6 bases). The CDR3 totals 17 residues. CDR1 and CDR2 (germline): SQVTM, ANQGSEA. The ends were cut back, 1 base at V and 0 bases at J, with 15 bases in the middle.

This clonotype was seen at least ten times. The J gene is TRBJ2-5, the V gene TRBV6-1; TRBD1 might be the D (6 bases). V lost 3 bases, J lost 1 base, and 15 bases lay in between. The CDR3 contains 16 residues. Germline CDR1 reads MNHNS; CDR2 reads SASEGT. The CDR3 DNA reads as TGTGCCAGCAGTGATTGGGTCCTAGGGGGCCAAGAGACCCAGTACTTC. Translating it yields CASSDWVLGGQETQYF.

In its sample, this clonotype was seen many times. The chain employs TRBV11-1 and TRBJ1-2; no clear D. Deletions cut 7 bases from V and 6 bases from J, with 12 bases between. CDR3 length: 12 amino acids. CDR1 is SGHAT and CDR2 is FQDESV in the germline V gene (reference sequence). The CDR3 DNA reads TGTGCCAGCACCGCCGGGCTCGATGGCTACACCTTC. Amino acids: CASTAGLDGYTF.

There are many counts of this clonotype. The CDR3 sequence is CASSLASGGSSGKNIQYF. CDR3 sequence (DNA): TGCGCCAGCAGCCTTGCTAGCGGGGGATCCTCGGGCAAAAACATTCAGTACTTC. The V gene is TRBV4-1, the J gene TRBJ2-4; 10 positions agree with TRBD2. V shed 4 bases and J 3 bases; nucleotides not matched to a gene: 12. The germline CDR1 and CDR2 sequences are MGHRA and YSYEKL. The CDR3 sequence is 18 residues long.

In this sample, this clonotype turned up many times. This chain joins TRBV9 and TRBJ1-1; possibly TRBD1 for D (5 bases). Germline values: CDR1 SGDLS, CDR2 YYNGEE. The CDR3 contains 13 residues. V was pared by 0 bases and J by 10 bases, with 13 bases between. CDR3 protein: CASSVDASGRAFF. The CDR3 DNA is TGTGCCAGCAGCGTAGACGCATCAGGGCGAGCTTTCTTT.

This clonotype was detected ten times or more. J is TRBJ1-1 and V is TRBV6-4; D is possibly TRBD1 (5 bases). Germline loops: CDR1 MRHNA, CDR2 SNTAGT. This CDR3 contains 17 residues. Trimming removed 6 bases from V and 0 bases from J, with 20 bases in between. The CDR3 bases are TGTGCCAGCAGCCTTACCTCCGGGACGATCTTGAACACTGAAGCTTTCTTT. Residues: CASSLTSGTILNTEAFF.

This clonotype appeared many times. The genes are TRBV6-5 and TRBJ2-5; 9 nucleotides match TRBD1. The V segment lost 3 bases and the J segment 5 bases; nucleotides outside the gene matches: 13. Germline CDR1 is MNHEY and CDR2 is SVGAGI. This CDR3 is built from 17 residues. DNA for the CDR3: TGTGCCAGCAGTTATTCCCCACCGACAGGGGGTAGGGAGACCCAGTACTTC. Protein sequence: CASSYSPPTGGRETQYF.

The V call is TRBV28, the J call TRBJ1-5, with 7 bases that match TRBD1. The CDR3 totals 17 residues. V was pared by 2 bases and J by 6 bases, with 13 bases of the junction left unmatched. Germline V gene lookup returns CDR1 MDHEN and CDR2 SYDVKM. The CDR3 nucleotides are TGTGCCAGCAGTTTAACCGTCGGGCCAGGGGGAATTCAGCCCCAGCATTTT. Its translation: CASSLTVGPGGIQPQHF. The full variable domain, in which reference TRBV28 and TRBJ1-5 provide the parts outside the CDR3, is DVKVTQSSRYLVKRTGEKVFLECVQDMDHENMFWYRQDPGLGLRLIYFSYDVKMKEKGDIPEGYSVSREKKERFSLILESASTNQTSMYLCASSLTVGPGGIQPQHFGDGTRLSIL.